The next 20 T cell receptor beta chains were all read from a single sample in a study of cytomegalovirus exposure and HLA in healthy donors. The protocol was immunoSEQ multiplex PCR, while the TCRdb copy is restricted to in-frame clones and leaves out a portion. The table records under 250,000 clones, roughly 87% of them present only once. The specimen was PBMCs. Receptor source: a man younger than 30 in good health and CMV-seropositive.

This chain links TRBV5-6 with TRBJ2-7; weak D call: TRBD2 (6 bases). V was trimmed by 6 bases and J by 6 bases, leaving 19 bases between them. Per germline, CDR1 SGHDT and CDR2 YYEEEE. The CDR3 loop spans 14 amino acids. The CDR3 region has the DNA TGTGCCAGCACCCGGGACTGGGACGTGCGCGAGCAGTACTTC. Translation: CASTRDWDVREQYF. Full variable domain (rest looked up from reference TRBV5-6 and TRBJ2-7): DAGVTQSPTHLIKTRGQQVTLRCSPKSGHDTVSWYQQALGQGPQFIFQYYEEEERQRGNFPDRFSGHQFPNYSSELNVNALLLGDSALYLCASTRDWDVREQYFGPGTRLTVT.

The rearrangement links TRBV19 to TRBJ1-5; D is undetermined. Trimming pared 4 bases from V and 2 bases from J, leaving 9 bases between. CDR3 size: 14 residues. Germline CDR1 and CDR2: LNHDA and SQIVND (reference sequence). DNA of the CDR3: TGTGCCAGTAGTAGGAACAGCGGCAATCAGCCCCAGCATTTT. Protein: CASSRNSGNQPQHF.

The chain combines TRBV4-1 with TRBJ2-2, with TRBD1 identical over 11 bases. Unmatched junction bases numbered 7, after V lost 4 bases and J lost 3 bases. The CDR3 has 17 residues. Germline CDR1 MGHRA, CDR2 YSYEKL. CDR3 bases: TGCGCCAGCAGCCTTCGGACAGGGGGCGATTACACCGGGGAGCTGTTTTTT. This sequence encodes CASSLRTGGDYTGELFF.

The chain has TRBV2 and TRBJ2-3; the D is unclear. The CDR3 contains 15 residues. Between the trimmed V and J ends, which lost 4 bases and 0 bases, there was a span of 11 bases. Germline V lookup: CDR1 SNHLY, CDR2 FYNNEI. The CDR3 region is CASSAQAFSTDTQYF. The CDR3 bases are TGTGCCAGCAGTGCTCAGGCCTTTAGCACAGATACGCAGTATTTT.

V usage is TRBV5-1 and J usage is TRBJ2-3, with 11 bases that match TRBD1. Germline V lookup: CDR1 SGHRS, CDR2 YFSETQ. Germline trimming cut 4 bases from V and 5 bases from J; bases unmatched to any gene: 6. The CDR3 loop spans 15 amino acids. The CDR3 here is CASSLGQGAIDTQYF. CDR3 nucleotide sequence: TGCGCCAGCAGCCTAGGACAGGGGGCAATAGATACGCAGTATTTT. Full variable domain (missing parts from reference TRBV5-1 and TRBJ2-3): KAGVTQTPRYLIKTRGQQVTLSCSPISGHRSVSWYQQTPGQGLQFLFEYFSETQRNKGNFPGRFSGRQFSNSRSEMNVSTLELGDSALYLCASSLGQGAIDTQYFGPGTRLTVL.

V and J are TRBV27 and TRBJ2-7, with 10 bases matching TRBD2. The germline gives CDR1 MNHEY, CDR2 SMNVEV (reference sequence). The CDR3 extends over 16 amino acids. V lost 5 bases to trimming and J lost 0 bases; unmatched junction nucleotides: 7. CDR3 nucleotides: TGTGCCAGCAGTAAAATCCCTAGCGGGAGCTCCTACGAGCAGTACTTC. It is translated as CASSKIPSGSSYEQYF.

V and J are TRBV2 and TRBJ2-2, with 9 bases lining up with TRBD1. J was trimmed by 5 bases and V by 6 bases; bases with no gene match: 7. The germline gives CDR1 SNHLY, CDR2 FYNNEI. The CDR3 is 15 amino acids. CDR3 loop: CASRRLTGGTGELFF. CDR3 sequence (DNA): TGTGCCAGCAGACGTCTGACAGGGGGTACCGGGGAGCTGTTTTTT.

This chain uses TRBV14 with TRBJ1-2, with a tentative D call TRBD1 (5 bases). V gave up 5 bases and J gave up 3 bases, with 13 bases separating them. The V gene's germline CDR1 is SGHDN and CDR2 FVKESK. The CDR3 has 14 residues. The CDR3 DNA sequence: TGTGCCAGCAGCTCGGGAAGGGACTACTATGGCTACACCTTC. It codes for CASSSGRDYYGYTF. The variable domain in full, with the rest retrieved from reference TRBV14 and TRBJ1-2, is EAGVTQFPSHSVIEKGQTVTLRCDPISGHDNLYWYRRVMGKEIKFLLHFVKESKQDESGMPNNRFLAERTGGTYSTLKVQPAELEDSGVYFCASSSGRDYYGYTFGSGTRLTVV.

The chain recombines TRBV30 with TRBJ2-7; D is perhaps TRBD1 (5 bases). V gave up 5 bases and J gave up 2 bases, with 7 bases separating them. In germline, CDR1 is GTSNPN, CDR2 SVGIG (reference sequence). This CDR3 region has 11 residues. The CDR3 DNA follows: TGTGCCTGGGGCAGGGCCTACGAGCAGTACTTC. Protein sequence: CAWGRAYEQYF.

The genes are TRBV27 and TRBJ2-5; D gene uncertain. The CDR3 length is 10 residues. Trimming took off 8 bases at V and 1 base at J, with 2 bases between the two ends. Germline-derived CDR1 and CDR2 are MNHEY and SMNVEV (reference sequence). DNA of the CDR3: TGTGCCAGCGGCCAAGAGACCCAGTACTTC. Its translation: CASGQETQYF.

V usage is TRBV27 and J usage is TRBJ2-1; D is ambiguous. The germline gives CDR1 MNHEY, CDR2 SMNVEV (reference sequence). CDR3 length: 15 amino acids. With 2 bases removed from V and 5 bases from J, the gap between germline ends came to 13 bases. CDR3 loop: CASSLRTPGDNEQFF. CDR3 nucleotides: TGTGCCAGCAGTTTACGGACCCCCGGTGACAATGAGCAGTTCTTC.

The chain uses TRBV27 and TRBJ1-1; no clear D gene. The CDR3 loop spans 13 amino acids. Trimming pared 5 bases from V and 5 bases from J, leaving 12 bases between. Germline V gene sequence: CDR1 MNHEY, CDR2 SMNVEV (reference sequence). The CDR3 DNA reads TGTGCCAGCAGTCCGCAAGTTTGGACTGAAGCTTTCTTT. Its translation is CASSPQVWTEAFF.

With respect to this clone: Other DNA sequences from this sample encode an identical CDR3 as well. The CDR3 DNA follows: TGTGCCAGCAGTCTGGACAGGGGGCAGCCCCAGCATTTT. Translating gives CASSLDRGQPQHF. The V and J genes are TRBV6-1 and TRBJ1-5, with TRBD1 identical over 10 bases. This CDR3 contains 13 residues. J gave up 7 bases and V 5 bases, and 2 bases lay outside the gene matches. Germline CDR1 MNHNS, CDR2 SASEGT.

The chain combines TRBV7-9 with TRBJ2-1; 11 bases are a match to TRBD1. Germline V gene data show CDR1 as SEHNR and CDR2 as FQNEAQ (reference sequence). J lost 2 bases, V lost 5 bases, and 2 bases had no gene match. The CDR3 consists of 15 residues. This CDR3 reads CASSGGQGAYNEQFF. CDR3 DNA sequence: TGTGCCAGCAGCGGGGGACAGGGGGCCTACAATGAGCAGTTCTTC. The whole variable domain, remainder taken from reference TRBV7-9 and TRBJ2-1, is DTGVSQNPRHKITKRGQNVTFRCDPISEHNRLYWYRQTLGQGPEFLTYFQNEAQLEKSRLLSDRFSAERPKGSFSTLEIQRTEQGDSAMYLCASSGGQGAYNEQFFGPGTRLTVL.

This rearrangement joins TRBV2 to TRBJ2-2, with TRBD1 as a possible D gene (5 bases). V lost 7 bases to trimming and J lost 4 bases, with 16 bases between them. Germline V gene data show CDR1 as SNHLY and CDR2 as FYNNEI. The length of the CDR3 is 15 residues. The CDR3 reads CASTGGREITGELFF. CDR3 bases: TGTGCCAGCACCGGCGGCAGGGAAATCACCGGGGAGCTGTTTTTT. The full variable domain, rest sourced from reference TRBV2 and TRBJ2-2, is EPEVTQTPSHQVTQMGQEVILRCVPISNHLYFYWYRQILGQKVEFLVSFYNNEISEKSEIFDDQFSVERPDGSNFTLKIRSTKLEDSAMYFCASTGGREITGELFFGEGSRLTVL.

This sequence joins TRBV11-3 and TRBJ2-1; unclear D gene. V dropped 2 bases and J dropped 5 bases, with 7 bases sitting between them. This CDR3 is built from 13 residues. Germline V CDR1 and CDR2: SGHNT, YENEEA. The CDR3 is CASSLSMNNEQFF. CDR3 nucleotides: TGTGCCAGCAGCTTATCTATGAACAATGAGCAGTTCTTC.

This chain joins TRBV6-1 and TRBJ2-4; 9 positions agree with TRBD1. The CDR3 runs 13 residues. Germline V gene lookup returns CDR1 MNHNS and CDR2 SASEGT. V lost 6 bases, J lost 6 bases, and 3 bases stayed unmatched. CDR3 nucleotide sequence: TGTGCCAGCAGGGACAGGGGTCGAAACATTCAGTACTTC. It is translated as CASRDRGRNIQYF.

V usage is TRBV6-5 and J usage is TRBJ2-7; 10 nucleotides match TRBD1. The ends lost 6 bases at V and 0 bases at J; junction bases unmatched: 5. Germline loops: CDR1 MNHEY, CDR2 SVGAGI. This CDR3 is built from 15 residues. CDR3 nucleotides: TGTGCCAGCAGGGGGACAGGGGAACTCTCCTACGAGCAGTACTTC. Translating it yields CASRGTGELSYEQYF.

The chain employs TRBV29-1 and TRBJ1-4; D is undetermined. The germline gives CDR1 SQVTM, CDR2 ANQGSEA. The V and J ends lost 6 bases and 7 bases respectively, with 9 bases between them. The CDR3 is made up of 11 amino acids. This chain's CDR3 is CSVASGEKLFF. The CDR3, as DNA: TGCAGCGTGGCTTCGGGTGAAAAACTGTTTTTT. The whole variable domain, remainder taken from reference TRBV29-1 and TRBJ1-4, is SAVISQKPSRDICQRGTSLTIQCQVDSQVTMMFWYRQQPGQSLTLIATANQGSEATYESGFVIDKFPISRPNLTFSTLTVSNMSPEDSSIYLCSVASGEKLFFGSGTQLSVL.

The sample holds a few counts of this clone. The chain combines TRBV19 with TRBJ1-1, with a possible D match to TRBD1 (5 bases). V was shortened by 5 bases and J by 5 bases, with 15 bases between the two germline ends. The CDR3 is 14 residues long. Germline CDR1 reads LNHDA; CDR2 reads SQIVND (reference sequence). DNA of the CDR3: TGTGCCAGTAGTGTTCAACCCGGGGGAACTGAAGCTTTCTTT. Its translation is CASSVQPGGTEAFF.